This T cell receptor (beta chain) appears in the sequencing data of a study of T cells in localized non-small cell lung cancer. This CDR3 contains 12 residues. V shed 6 bases and J shed 2 bases, with 10 bases lying between them. From germline, CDR1 is SQVTM and CDR2 ANQGSEA. Produced via immunoSEQ multiplex PCR; TCRdb's table is partial and in-frame only. The sample has about 33,000 clones; more than 90% are singletons. This TCR derives from an older female donor with stage I lung adenocarcinoma. The chain recombines TRBV29-1 with TRBJ1-2; D might be TRBD1 (5 bases). This sample comprised peripheral blood, obtained before any cancer treatment. CDR3 bases: TGCAGCGTCCAAGGGGTAAACTATGGCTACACCTTC. It codes for CSVQGVNYGYTF.